A selection of T cell receptor beta chains follows, all from one sample in a study of blood T cell repertoires in COVID-19. TCRdb keeps only in-frame clones here, not all; method: immunoSEQ multiplex PCR. The profile shows 27,000 or so clones, approximately 90% of them singletons. Sequenced: peripheral blood. These receptor sequences come from a human donor in a cohort sampled during active COVID-19. Each CDR3 is given with its conserved first and last residue. D genes are given only for firm matches. Size is stated for part of the rows, as once, few or many counts, or as a class when the clone is expanded.

TRBJ1-1 . . TRBV2 CASSPTGMNTEAFF TGTGCCAGCAGCCCCACAGGTATGAACACTGAAGCTTTCTTT
TRBJ2-1 . TRBD2 TRBV6-5 CASSYGGGYNEQFF TGTGCCAGCAGTTACGGCGGGGGCTACAATGAGCAGTTCTTC
TRBJ1-1 . . TRBV3-1/TRBV3-2 CASSQKDRNTEAFF TGTGCCAGCAGCCAAAAGGACAGAAACACTGAAGCTTTCTTT
TRBJ1-1 . . TRBV6-1 CASSEAMGAYRAFF TGTGCCAGCAGTGAAGCGATGGGGGCATATAGGGCTTTCTTT
TRBJ1-5 . . TRBV28 CASTIGRINQPQHF TGTGCCAGCACCATAGGGAGGATCAATCAGCCCCAGCATTTT
TRBJ1-1 . . TRBV2 CASSGAAASTEAFF TGTGCCAGCAGTGGGGCCGCTGCGTCCACTGAAGCTTTCTTT
TRBJ2-4 . TRBD1 TRBV15 CATSSDRGKLAKNIQYF TGTGCCACCAGCTCCGACAGGGGCAAACTAGCCAAAAACATTCAGTACTTC
TRBJ2-4 . TRBD1 TRBV19 CASDLGDRAANIQYF TGTGCCAGCGACTTGGGTGACAGGGCAGCCAACATTCAGTACTTC
TRBJ1-2 few . TRBV5-1 CASSLAPGSLIYGYTF TGCGCCAGCAGCTTGGCGCCGGGGAGCCTCATCTATGGCTACACCTTC
TRBJ2-1 . TRBD2 TRBV10-1 CASSESRAPGLAVYNEQFF TGCGCCAGCAGTGAGTCGAGGGCTCCGGGACTAGCGGTATACAATGAGCAGTTCTTC
TRBJ2-7 . TRBD1 TRBV9 CASSAAGTGVGEQYF TGTGCCAGCAGCGCCGCCGGGACAGGGGTCGGAGAGCAGTACTTC
TRBJ1-3 . TRBD1 TRBV6-6 CASSPTGGLGNTIYF TGTGCCAGCAGTCCAACAGGGGGCCTTGGAAACACCATATATTTT
TRBJ2-3 . TRBD2 TRBV5-6 CASSFSGTRNTDTQYF TGTGCCAGCAGCTTTAGCGGGACTAGGAACACAGATACGCAGTATTTT
TRBJ2-7 . . TRBV19 CASSPPGSQYRYEQYF TGTGCCAGTAGTCCCCCGGGTAGCCAATACCGCTACGAGCAGTACTTC
TRBJ1-2 . . TRBV5-1 CASSFAGTTKRLPYGYTF TGCGCCAGCAGCTTTGCCGGGACAACCAAGAGGCTACCCTATGGCTACACCTTC
TRBJ2-2 . . TRBV27 CASSPWGGGGTGELFF TGTGCCAGCAGCCCGTGGGGGGGAGGGGGCACCGGGGAGCTGTTTTTT
TRBJ2-7 . . TRBV3-1/TRBV3-2 CASSQDPGTYEQYF TGTGCCAGCAGCCAAGATCCGGGGACCTACGAGCAGTACTTC
TRBJ1-2 once . TRBV5-6 CASSPGRNYGYTF TGTGCCAGCAGCCCGGGTCGAAACTATGGCTACACCTTC
TRBJ1-2 . . TRBV7-8 CASSPTGSRVPATF TGTGCCAGCAGCCCCACAGGGTCCCGTGTTCCGGCCACCTTC
TRBJ1-5 . TRBD1 TRBV28 CASTNLGQGTQPQHF TGTGCCAGCACCAACTTGGGACAGGGGACTCAGCCCCAGCATTTT
TRBJ1-3 . TRBD1 TRBV4-1 CASSHPGSGGLSGNTIYF TGCGCCAGCAGCCACCCCGGGTCAGGGGGCCTTTCTGGAAACACCATATATTTT
TRBJ2-4 . TRBD2 TRBV7-8 CASSLVSSGDIQYF TGTGCCAGCAGCTTAGTGTCTAGCGGTGACATTCAGTACTTC
TRBJ2-1 . TRBD1 TRBV6-5 CASSFKTGGFEQFF TGTGCCAGCAGCTTCAAGACAGGGGGTTTTGAGCAGTTCTTC
TRBJ1-5 . TRBD1 TRBV11-2 CASSMATGQGNQPQHF TGTGCCAGCAGCATGGCGACAGGGCAGGGCAATCAGCCCCAGCATTTT
TRBJ1-5 . . TRBV24-1 CATSRSRGQPQHF TGTGCCACCAGCCGATCCAGGGGTCAGCCCCAGCATTTT
TRBJ1-1 . . TRBV28 CASTGGTVMNTEAFF TGTGCCAGCACGGGGGGGACCGTTATGAACACTGAAGCTTTCTTT
TRBJ1-2 once . TRBV20-1 CSASGGGAGSYGYTF TGCAGTGCTAGTGGTGGAGGGGCCGGGAGCTATGGCTACACCTTC
TRBJ2-2 . TRBD2 TRBV15 CATSNLSGSVPGELFF TGTGCCACCAGCAACCTGAGCGGGAGTGTCCCCGGGGAGCTGTTTTTT
TRBJ1-3 . . TRBV2 CASSLDTRSGNTIYF TGTGCCAGCAGTTTGGACACACGCTCTGGAAACACCATATATTTT
TRBJ1-1 . . TRBV3-1/TRBV3-2 CASSSVPGGWDTEAFF TGTGCCAGCAGCAGCGTACCGGGGGGCTGGGACACTGAAGCTTTCTTT
TRBJ1-1 . . TRBV30 CAWRLGGAGNTEAFF TGTGCCTGGAGGTTAGGGGGGGCGGGGAACACTGAAGCTTTCTTT
TRBJ1-5 . TRBD1 TRBV28 CASSHRDRNQPQHF TGTGCCAGCAGTCACCGGGACAGGAATCAGCCCCAGCATTTT
TRBJ2-7 . . TRBV6-5 CASSYSGGIEQYF TGTGCCAGCAGTTACTCCGGGGGAATCGAGCAGTACTTC
TRBJ2-2 . . TRBV5-1 CASSLDSNTGELFF TGCGCCAGCAGCCTAGACTCGAACACCGGGGAGCTGTTTTTT
TRBJ1-5 few TRBD1 TRBV12-3/TRBV12-4 CASRQGSNQPQHF TGTGCCAGTAGACAGGGCAGCAATCAGCCCCAGCATTTT
TRBJ2-2 . . TRBV19 CASSITLNTGELFF TGTGCCAGTAGTATAACTTTGAACACCGGGGAGCTGTTTTTT
TRBJ1-2 . . TRBV2 CASGVQGSFYTF TGTGCCAGCGGGGTTCAGGGAAGCTTCTACACCTTC
TRBJ1-3 . . TRBV11-2 CASSLVSDTIYF TGTGCCAGCAGCTTAGTTTCGGACACCATATATTTT
TRBJ2-5 . TRBD2 TRBV24-1 CATSDLGLAGKETQYF TGTGCCACCAGTGACCTTGGACTAGCGGGGAAAGAGACCCAGTACTTC
TRBJ2-3 . TRBD1 TRBV5-1 CASREGQGTDTQYF TGCGCCAGCAGGGAGGGACAGGGAACAGATACGCAGTATTTT
TRBJ1-5 once TRBD1 TRBV19 CASSRQGNQPQHF TGTGCCAGTAGTCGACAGGGGAATCAGCCCCAGCATTTT
TRBJ2-1 . . TRBV11-2 CASSLATVYNEQFF TGTGCCAGCAGCTTAGCAACGGTCTACAATGAGCAGTTCTTC
TRBJ1-1 once . TRBV28 CASSRLGLANTEAFF TGTGCCAGCAGTCGCCTCGGGTTGGCGAACACTGAAGCTTTCTTT
TRBJ2-7 . . TRBV7-2 CASSSTRGLYEQYF TGTGCCAGCAGCTCCACTAGAGGCCTATACGAGCAGTACTTC
TRBJ2-5 . TRBD2 TRBV3-1/TRBV3-2 CASSPRTSGAQETQYF TGTGCCAGCAGCCCCCGGACTAGCGGGGCTCAAGAGACCCAGTACTTC
TRBJ2-5 once . TRBV10-1 CASGGGLIRPKETQYF TGCGCCAGCGGGGGGGGGCTTATACGACCGAAAGAGACCCAGTACTTC
TRBJ2-7 once . TRBV3-1/TRBV3-2 CASSPRLEGFEQYF TGTGCCAGCAGCCCTCGACTAGAAGGATTCGAGCAGTACTTC
TRBJ1-1 . . TRBV6-5 CASSPSGDLDTEAFF TGTGCCAGCAGCCCAAGCGGGGACCTGGACACTGAAGCTTTCTTT
TRBJ1-5 . TRBD1 TRBV19 CASNADRVSNQPQHF TGTGCCAGTAACGCGGACAGGGTTAGCAATCAGCCCCAGCATTTT